This TCR beta chain stems from a study of T-cell reconstitution after alpha-beta-depleted transplantation in children. About this clonotype itself: What it recognizes is unknown.

Per the germline V gene, CDR1 is SGHRS and CDR2 is YFSETQ. The J segment lost 5 bases and the V segment lost 7 bases, leaving 5 bases of the junction unmatched. The CDR3 is made up of 14 amino acids. Library preparation (for TCRbeta) was performed with unique molecular identifiers. TCRdb re-analysed the PCR reads in MiXCR, keeping a single row per CDR3 protein. The sample includes around 270,000 distinct CDR3 sequences, over 7.5% seen only once; the top ten take about 9.1%. Study-level findings and limits: The main origin of T-cell counts and diversity one year after transplant was newly produced T cells.

This chain uses TRBV5-1 with TRBJ2-4; TRBD2 agrees at 11 bases. This sequence was found in a female patient younger than 10 who had a stem cell transplant for Fanconi anemia, so the T cells may come from the graft donor. The sequencing used peripheral blood, collected 360 days after TCRalphabeta/CD19-depleted stem cell transplant. For the CDR3, the DNA is TGCGCCAGCGCGACTAGCGGGATCGAAAACATTCAGTACTTC. The encoded protein is CASATSGIENIQYF.